This TCR beta chain was recorded in a study of cytomegalovirus exposure and HLA in healthy donors. General observations from the study: High specificity and sensitivity for cytomegalovirus status were reported for the classifier. The investigators catalogued some 160 TCR beta chains as cytomegalovirus-associated. The tendency of first-cohort TCR clusters to co-occur in the 120 or so validation repertoires was identified by a subsequent analysis. In vitro assays verified that a few CMV-associated chains recognized CMV antigens specifically.

V was pared by 5 bases and J by 5 bases, with 13 bases between. The CDR3 totals 13 residues. Germline V CDR1 and CDR2: SGHTA, FQGTGA. Note on this clone: The antigen is unknown.

Clones were read by immunoSEQ multiplex PCR, and TCRdb kept only the in-frame ones, dropping some. The sample gives around 130,000 clones, 70% to 90% of which show up once; roughly 2% is in the top ten. Sequencing used PBMCs. The chain combines TRBV7-3 with TRBJ2-7; D may be TRBD1 (6 bases). The sequence was obtained from a woman aged 30 to 39 in good health and CMV-seronegative. The CDR3, as DNA: TGTGCCAGCAGCACCCAAAGGACAGACGAGCAGTACTTC. Translated, it gives CASSTQRTDEQYF.